This TCR beta chain was documented in a study of PD-L1 blockade in urothelial cancer. Repertoires were generated with immunoSEQ multiplex PCR, while TCRdb's copy carries only in-frame clones and drops some. The table lists about 95,000 clones, roughly 84% of them singletons. Time point in this sample: pretreatment peripheral blood. The CDR3 is 17 amino acids. The junction had 21 bases not matched to a gene; V was cut back by 6 bases and J by 8 bases. From germline, CDR1 is LGHNT and CDR2 FRNRAP. The chain recombines TRBV12-5 with TRBJ1-2, with TRBD1 matching over 7 bases. The receptor was isolated from a man aged 55 to 70 with urothelial cancer. The sample was PBMCs, taken around atezolizumab (anti-PD-L1) treatment. CDR3 sequence: CASGFDARGGRFEGYTF. The CDR3 nucleotides read TGTGCTAGTGGCTTTGATGCTAGAGGGGGCCGCTTCGAGGGCTACACCTTC. Full variable domain (outside the CDR3, taken from reference TRBV12-5 and TRBJ1-2): DARVTQTPRHKVTEMGQEVTMRCQPILGHNTVFWYRQTMMQGLELLAYFRNRAPLDDSGMPKDRFSAEMPDATLATLKIQPSEPRDSAVYFCASGFDARGGRFEGYTFGSGTRLTVV.